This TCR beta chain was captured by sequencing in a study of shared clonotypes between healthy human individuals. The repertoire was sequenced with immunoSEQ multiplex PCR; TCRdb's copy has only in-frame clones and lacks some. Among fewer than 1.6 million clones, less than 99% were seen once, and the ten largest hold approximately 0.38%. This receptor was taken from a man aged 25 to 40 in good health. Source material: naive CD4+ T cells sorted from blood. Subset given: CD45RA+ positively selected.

CDR3 in DNA: TGCGCCAGCAGTGAGGGGACTAGCGGGACCCAAGAGACCCAGTACTTC. Translation: CASSEGTSGTQETQYF. This chain connects TRBV10-1 to TRBJ2-5, with 13 bases fitting TRBD2. V dropped 2 bases and J dropped 1; count of bases not matched to a gene: 1. CDR3 length equals 16 residues. Germline V gene lookup returns CDR1 WNHNN and CDR2 SYGVQD (reference sequence).